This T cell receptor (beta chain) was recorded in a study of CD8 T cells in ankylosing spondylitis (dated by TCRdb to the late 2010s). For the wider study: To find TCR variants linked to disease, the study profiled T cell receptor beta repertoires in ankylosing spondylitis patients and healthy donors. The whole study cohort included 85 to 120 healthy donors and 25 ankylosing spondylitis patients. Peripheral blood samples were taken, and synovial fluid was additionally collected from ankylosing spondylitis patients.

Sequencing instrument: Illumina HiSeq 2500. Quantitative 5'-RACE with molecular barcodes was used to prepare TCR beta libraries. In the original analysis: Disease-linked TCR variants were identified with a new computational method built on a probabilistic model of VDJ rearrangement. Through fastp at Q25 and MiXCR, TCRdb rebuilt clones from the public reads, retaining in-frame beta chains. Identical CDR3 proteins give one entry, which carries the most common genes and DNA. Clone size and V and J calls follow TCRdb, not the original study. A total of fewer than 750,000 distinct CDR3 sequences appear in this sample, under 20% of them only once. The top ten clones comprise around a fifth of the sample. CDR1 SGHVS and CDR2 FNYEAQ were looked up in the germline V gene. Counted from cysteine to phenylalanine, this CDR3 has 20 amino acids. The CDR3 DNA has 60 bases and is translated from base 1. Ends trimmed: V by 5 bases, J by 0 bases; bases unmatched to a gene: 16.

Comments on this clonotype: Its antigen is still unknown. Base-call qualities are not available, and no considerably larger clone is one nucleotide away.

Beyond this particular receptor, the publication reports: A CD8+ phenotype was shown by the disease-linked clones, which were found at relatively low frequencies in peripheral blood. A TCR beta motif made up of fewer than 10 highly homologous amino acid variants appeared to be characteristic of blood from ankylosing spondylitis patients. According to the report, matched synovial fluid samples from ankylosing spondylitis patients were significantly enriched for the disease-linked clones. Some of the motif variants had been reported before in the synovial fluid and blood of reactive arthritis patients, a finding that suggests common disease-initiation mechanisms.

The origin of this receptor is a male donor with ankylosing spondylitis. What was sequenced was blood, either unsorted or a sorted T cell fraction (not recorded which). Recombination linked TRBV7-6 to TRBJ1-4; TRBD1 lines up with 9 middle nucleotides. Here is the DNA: TGTGCCAGCAGCCATCTCGCCGGGACAGGGAAAACTGCAACTAATGAAAAACTGTTTTTT. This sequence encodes CASSHLAGTGKTATNEKLFF. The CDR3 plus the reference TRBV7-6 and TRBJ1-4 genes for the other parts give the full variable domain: GAGVSQSPRYKVTKRGQDVALRCDPISGHVSLYWYRQALGQGPEFLTYFNYEAQQDKSGLPNDRFSAERPEGSISTLTIQRTEQRDSAMYRCASSHLAGTGKTATNEKLFFGSGTQLSVL.